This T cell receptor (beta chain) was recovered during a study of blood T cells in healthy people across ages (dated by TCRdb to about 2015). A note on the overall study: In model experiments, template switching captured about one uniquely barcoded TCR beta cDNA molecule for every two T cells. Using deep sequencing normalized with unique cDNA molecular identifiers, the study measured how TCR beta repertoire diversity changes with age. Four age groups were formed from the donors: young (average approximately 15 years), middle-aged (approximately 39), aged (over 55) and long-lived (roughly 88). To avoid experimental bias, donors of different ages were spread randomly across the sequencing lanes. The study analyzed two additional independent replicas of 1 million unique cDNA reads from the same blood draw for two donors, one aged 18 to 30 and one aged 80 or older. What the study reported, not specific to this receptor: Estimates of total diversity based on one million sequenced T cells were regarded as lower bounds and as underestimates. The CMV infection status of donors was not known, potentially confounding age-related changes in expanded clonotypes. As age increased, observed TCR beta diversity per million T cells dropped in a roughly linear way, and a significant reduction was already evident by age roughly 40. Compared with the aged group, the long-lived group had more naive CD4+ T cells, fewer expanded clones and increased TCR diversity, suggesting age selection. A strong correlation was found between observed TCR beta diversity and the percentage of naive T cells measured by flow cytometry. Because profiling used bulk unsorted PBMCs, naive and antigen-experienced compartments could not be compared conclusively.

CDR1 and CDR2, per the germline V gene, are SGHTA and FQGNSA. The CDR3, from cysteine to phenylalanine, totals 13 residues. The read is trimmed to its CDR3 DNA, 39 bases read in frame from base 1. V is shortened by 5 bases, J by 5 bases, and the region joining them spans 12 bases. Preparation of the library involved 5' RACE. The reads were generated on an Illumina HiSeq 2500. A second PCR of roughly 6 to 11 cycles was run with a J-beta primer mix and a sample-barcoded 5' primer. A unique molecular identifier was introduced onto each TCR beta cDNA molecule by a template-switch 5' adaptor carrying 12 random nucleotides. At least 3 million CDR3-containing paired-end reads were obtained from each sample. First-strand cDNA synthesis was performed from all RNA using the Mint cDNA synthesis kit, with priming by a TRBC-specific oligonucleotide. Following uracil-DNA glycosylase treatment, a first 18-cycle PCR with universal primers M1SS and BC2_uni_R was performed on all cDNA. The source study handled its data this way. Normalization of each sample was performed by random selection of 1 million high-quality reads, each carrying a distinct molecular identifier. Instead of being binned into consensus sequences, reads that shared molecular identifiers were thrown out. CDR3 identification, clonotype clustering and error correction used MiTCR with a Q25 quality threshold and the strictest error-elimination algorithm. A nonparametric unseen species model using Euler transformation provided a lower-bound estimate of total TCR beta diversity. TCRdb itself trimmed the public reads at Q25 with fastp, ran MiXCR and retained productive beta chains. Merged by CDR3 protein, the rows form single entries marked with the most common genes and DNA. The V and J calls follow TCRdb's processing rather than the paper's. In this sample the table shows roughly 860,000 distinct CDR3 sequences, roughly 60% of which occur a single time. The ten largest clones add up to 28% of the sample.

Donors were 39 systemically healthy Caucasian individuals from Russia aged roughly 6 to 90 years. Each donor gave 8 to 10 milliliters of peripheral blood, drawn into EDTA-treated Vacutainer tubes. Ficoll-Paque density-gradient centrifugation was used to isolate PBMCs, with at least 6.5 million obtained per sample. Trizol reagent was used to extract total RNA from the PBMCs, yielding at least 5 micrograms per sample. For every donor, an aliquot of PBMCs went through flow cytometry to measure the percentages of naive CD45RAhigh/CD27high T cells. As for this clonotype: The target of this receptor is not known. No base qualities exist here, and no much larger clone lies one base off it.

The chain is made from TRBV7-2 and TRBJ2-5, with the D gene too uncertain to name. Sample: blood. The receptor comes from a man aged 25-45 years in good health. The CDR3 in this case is CASSIQSSETQYF. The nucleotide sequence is TGTGCCAGCAGCATACAATCGTCGGAGACCCAGTACTTC.